This T cell receptor beta chain came from a study of T-cell memory formation after mild COVID-19. This clonotype was seen more than once but under ten times. Antigen: not known. Study outcomes and limitations: Contracting clones from day 15 to 85 showed balanced CD4/CD8; later expanders favored CD4+. Certain responding clones were present in pre-infection memory, suggesting participation of cross-reactive memory.

Trimming cost V 2 bases and J 1 base, with 8 bases left between them. The germline CDR1 and CDR2 sequences are SQVTM and ANQGSEA. This CDR3 has 13 amino acids. TCRdb independently ran MiXCR on the 5' RACE reads; one entry per CDR3 protein. Of a few hundred thousand distinct CDR3 sequences in the sample, 15% are singletons; the top ten hold 20% to 25%. The sequence derives from a man younger than 30 who had mild COVID-19 (a few samples of this study predate the infection). Cell type and time point are not known. The rearrangement joins TRBV29-1 to TRBJ1-1; possible D gene TRBD1, 6 bases. The sequencing input was PBMCs or a T cell subset sorted from them (not recorded which). This CDR3 is CSVERGRNTEAFF. The DNA for the CDR3 is TGCAGCGTTGAACGGGGGCGGAACACTGAAGCTTTCTTT.